What follows are 8 T cell receptor beta chains derived from one specimen sequenced in a study of blood T cell repertoires in COVID-19. The assay was immunoSEQ multiplex PCR, and TCRdb's table has in-frame clones only and misses some. The sample lists roughly 250,000 clones, roughly 84% occurring once. The sequencing sample was made of peripheral blood. All receptors derive from a woman aged 40 to 49 with active or convalescent COVID-19.

This chain uses TRBV7-6 with TRBJ1-1; no clear D gene. Per germline, CDR1 SGHVS and CDR2 FNYEAQ. The CDR3 loop spans 13 amino acids. Trimming pared 6 bases from V and 1 base from J, leaving 9 bases between. In DNA, the CDR3 is TGTGCCAGCAGTTCTACAGAGAACACTGAAGCTTTCTTT. It specifies CASSSTENTEAFF.

The chain has TRBV4-1 and TRBJ1-5, with a possible D match to TRBD1 (6 bases). The germline V gene encodes CDR1 MGHRA and CDR2 YSYEKL. The CDR3 runs to 17 residues. Trimming cost V 0 bases and J 2 bases, with 14 bases left between them. The CDR3 sequence: CASSQDGGGPGNQPQHF. In DNA, the CDR3 is TGCGCCAGCAGCCAAGATGGGGGGGGCCCGGGCAATCAGCCCCAGCATTTT.

The V and J genes are TRBV7-3 and TRBJ2-1; 10 bases fit TRBD1. The CDR3 covers 13 residues. Looked up from germline, CDR1 is SGHTA and CDR2 is FQGTGA. Trimming took 5 bases from V and 9 from J; bases not matched to a gene: 4. CDR3 DNA: TGTGCCAGCAGCCCCGGACAGGGGGGTGAGCAGTTCTTC. Amino acids: CASSPGQGGEQFF.

The V call is TRBV1, the J call TRBJ2-7; TRBD2 was called by the table and not checked on the DNA. TRBV1 is deemed a pseudogene. The CDR3 length is 16 residues. Here the CDR3 reads CTSSQVSIGGLYEQYF. In nucleotides, the CDR3 is TGCACCAGCAGCCAAGTTTCTATAGGAGGGCTTTACGAGCAGTACTTC.

The chain joins TRBV5-4 to TRBJ1-6, with 10 bases aligning to TRBD1. V lost 0 bases, J lost 5 bases, and 2 bases stayed unmatched. This CDR3 region has 16 residues. Germline V gives CDR1 SGHNT, CDR2 YYREEE (reference sequence). DNA of the CDR3: TGTGCCAGCAGCTTGGCCGGGACAGGGGATAATTCACCCCTCCACTTT. Protein: CASSLAGTGDNSPLHF.

The rearrangement joins TRBV5-1 to TRBJ1-3, with D unclear. Trimming took off 1 base at V and 0 bases at J, with 11 bases between the two ends. This CDR3 contains 16 residues. The germline CDR1 and CDR2 sequences are SGHRS and YFSETQ. CDR3 coding DNA: TGCGCCAGCAGCTTGATGGGCGCGGGCTCTGGAAACACCATATATTTT. It specifies CASSLMGAGSGNTIYF.

The genes are TRBV7-2 and TRBJ1-5, with unresolved D. The CDR3 covers 15 residues. Germline V gives CDR1 SGHTA, CDR2 FQGNSA. The germline V and J ends were trimmed by 4 bases and 0 bases, with 10 bases remaining between them. Written as DNA, the CDR3 is TGTGCCAGCAGCTCGGGTTTTCTTAGCAATCAGCCCCAGCATTTT. Encoded protein: CASSSGFLSNQPQHF.

The J gene is TRBJ2-1, the V gene TRBV15; 8 positions agree with TRBD1. Germline V gene lookup returns CDR1 LNHNV and CDR2 YYDKDF (reference sequence). The CDR3 has 19 amino acids. Losses at the gene ends were 0 bases for V and 1 base for J; bases not matched to a gene: 11. The CDR3 DNA follows: TGTGCCACCAGCAGAGACTATGGACAGGGTGGAAGGTCCTACAATGAGCAGTTCTTC. This translates into CATSRDYGQGGRSYNEQFF.